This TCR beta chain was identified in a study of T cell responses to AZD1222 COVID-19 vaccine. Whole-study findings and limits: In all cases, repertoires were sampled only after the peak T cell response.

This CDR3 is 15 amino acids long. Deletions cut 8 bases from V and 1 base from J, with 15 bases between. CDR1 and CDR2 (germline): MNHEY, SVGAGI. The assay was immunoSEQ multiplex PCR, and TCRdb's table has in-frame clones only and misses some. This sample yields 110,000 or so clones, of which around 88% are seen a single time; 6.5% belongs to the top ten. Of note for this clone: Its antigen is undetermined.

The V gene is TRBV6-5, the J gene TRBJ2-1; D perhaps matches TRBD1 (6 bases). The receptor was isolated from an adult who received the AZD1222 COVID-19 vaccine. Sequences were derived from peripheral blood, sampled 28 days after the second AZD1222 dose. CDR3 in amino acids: CASGAGVWSYNEQFF. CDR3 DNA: TGTGCCAGCGGGGCAGGGGTTTGGTCCTACAATGAGCAGTTCTTC.